This TCR beta chain came from a study of shared clonotypes between healthy human individuals. The replicate PCRs on unsorted PBMC were given around 280 ng DNA, which is about 30,000 T cell genomes. Using ten immunoSEQ deep assay plates, investigators sequenced unsorted PBMC DNA. Here immunoSEQ multiplex PCR was the method, and the copy in TCRdb shows in-frame clones only, minus some. The data hold some 470,000 clones, with over 65% observed a single time. Germline CDR1 and CDR2: MGHDK and SYGVNS. V was clipped by 4 bases and J by 5 bases; unmatched bases: 7. CDR3 length equals 16 residues. Specimen: PBMCs. This chain joins TRBV25-1 and TRBJ2-1; 11 bases align to TRBD2. The receptor comes from a woman between 40 and 50 years old in good health. Some clones in this sample may be carry-over from other donors' samples. CDR3 sequence (DNA): TGTGCCAGCAGTGGTTTAGCGGGAGGGCCCCACAATGAGCAGTTCTTC. Its translation is CASSGLAGGPHNEQFF. The full variable domain, its missing parts supplied by reference TRBV25-1 and TRBJ2-1, is EADIYQTPRYLVIGTGKKITLECSQTMGHDKMYWYQQDPGMELHLIHYSYGVNSTEKGDLSSESTVSRIRTEHFPLTLESARPSHTSQYLCASSGLAGGPHNEQFFGPGTRLTVL.